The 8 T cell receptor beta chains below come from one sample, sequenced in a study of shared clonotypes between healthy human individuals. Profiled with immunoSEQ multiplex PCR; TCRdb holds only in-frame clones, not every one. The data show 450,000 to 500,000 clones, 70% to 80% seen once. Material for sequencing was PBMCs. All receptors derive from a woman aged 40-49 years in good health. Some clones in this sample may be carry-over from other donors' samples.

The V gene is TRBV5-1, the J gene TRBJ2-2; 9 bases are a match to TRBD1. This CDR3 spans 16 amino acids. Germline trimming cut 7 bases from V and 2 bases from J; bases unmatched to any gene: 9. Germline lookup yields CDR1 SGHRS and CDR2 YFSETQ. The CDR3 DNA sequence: TGCGCCAGCGCCGTGTTGGGACAGGGAAACACCGGGGAGCTGTTTTTT. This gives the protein CASAVLGQGNTGELFF.

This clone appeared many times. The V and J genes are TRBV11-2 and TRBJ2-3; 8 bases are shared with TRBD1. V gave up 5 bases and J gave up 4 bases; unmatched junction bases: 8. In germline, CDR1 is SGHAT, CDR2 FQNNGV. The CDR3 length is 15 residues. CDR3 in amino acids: CASSPDRVLSDTQYF. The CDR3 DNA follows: TGTGCCAGCAGCCCGGACAGGGTGTTATCAGATACGCAGTATTTT.

The CDR3 loop reads CASRNLAEETQYF. CDR3 coding DNA: TGTGCCAGCAGAAACCTAGCGGAAGAGACCCAGTACTTC. The chain uses TRBV28 and TRBJ2-5, with 7 bases that match TRBD2. This CDR3 is built from 13 residues. J lost 3 bases, V lost 6 bases, and 4 bases had no gene match. CDR1 MDHEN and CDR2 SYDVKM come from the germline V gene.

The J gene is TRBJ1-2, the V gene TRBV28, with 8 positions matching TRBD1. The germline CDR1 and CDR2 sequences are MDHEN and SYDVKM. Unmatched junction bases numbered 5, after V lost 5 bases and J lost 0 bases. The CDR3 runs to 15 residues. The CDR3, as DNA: TGTGCCAGCAGTCCAGGACAGGGAGCTAACTATGGCTACACCTTC. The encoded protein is CASSPGQGANYGYTF.

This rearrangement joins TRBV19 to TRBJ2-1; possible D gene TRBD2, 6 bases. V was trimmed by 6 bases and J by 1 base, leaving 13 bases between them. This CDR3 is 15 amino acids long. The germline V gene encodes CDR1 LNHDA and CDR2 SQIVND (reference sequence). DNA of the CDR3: TGTGCCAGTAGAGTTGGCGGGACGTCCTACAATGAGCAGTTCTTC. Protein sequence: CASRVGGTSYNEQFF. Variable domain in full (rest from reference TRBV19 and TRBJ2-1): DGGITQSPKYLFRKEGQNVTLSCEQNLNHDAMYWYRQDPGQGLRLIYYSQIVNDFQKGDIAEGYSVSREKKESFPLTVTSAQKNPTAFYLCASRVGGTSYNEQFFGPGTRLTVL.

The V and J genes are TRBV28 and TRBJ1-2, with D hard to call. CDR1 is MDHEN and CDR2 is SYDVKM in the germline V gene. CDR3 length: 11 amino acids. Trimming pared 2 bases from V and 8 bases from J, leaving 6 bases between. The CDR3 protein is CASSLVEGYTF. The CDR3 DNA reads TGTGCCAGCAGTTTAGTTGAGGGCTACACCTTC.

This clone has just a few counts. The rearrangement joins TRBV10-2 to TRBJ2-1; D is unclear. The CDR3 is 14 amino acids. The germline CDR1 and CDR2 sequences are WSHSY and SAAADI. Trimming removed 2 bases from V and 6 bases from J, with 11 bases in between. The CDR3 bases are TGCGCCAGCAGTGAGGGCAGCCCCGTCAATGAGCAGTTCTTC. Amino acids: CASSEGSPVNEQFF.

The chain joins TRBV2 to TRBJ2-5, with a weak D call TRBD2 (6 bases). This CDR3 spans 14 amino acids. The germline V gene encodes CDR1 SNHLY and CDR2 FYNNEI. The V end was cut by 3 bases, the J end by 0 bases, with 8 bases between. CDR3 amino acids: CASSDGRHQETQYF. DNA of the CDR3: TGTGCCAGCAGTGACGGGAGACACCAAGAGACCCAGTACTTC.